Described below is a single T cell receptor (beta chain) sequence and its context. Its antigen is currently unknown. Profiling relied on immunoSEQ multiplex PCR, and the TCRdb table lists in-frame clones only, not all of them. The table has about 140,000 clones, 85% to 95% seen once; the top ten hold about 1.5%. The CDR3 is 14 residues long. Trimming cost V 5 bases and J 6 bases, with 17 bases left between them. CDR1 and CDR2 (germline): SGHRS, YFSETQ. These data originate in a study of CD4+ T cells in melanoma. Study outcomes and limitations: CD8+ T cell, macrophage and B cell function reportedly correlated with neoantigen-specific CD4+ T cells.

The V call is TRBV5-1, the J call TRBJ1-1, with D possibly matching TRBD1 (6 bases). The sequence was obtained from a human donor with melanoma. The CDR3 sequence: CASSLGHGGAEAFF. CDR3 coding DNA: TGCGCCAGCAGTCTAGGACACGGGGGCGCTGAAGCTTTCTTT.